This T cell receptor beta chain was sequenced during a study of T cells after yellow fever vaccination. On the study more broadly: The SMART-Seq v4 Ultra Low Input method served to prepare the low-cell-number fractions. Study conclusions and caveats: Subsequent booster samples again held most clones from primary vaccination (around 96% CD4, about 90% CD8).

V dropped 2 bases and J dropped 0 bases, with 8 bases sitting between them. This CDR3 region has 15 residues. Germline V gives CDR1 MNHEY, CDR2 SVGAGI. To note about this clonotype: Its cognate antigen is unknown.

TCR cDNA was made by 5'RACE template switching, adding a universal primer site and UMIs. TCRdb independently ran MiXCR on the 5' RACE reads; one entry per CDR3 protein. Of under 550,000 distinct CDR3 sequences in the sample, around a fifth were seen once. Sequencing was performed on PBMCs, taken approximately 22 days after the first yellow fever vaccination. This chain links TRBV6-5 with TRBJ1-3; no definite D call. The source is a man between 18 and 35 years old who received the YFV17D yellow fever vaccine. CDR3 sequence reads: CASSYQVRSGNTIYF. CDR3 sequence (DNA): TGTGCCAGCAGTTACCAGGTCCGCTCTGGAAACACCATATATTTT.